This T cell receptor (beta chain) was sequenced for a study of OX40 agonist ivuxolimab in advanced cancers. Study-level background: The study reported partial responses in three patients: one hepatocellular carcinoma, two cutaneous melanoma.

In germline, CDR1 is SGDLS, CDR2 YYNGEE. This CDR3 has 19 residues. V gave up 2 bases and J gave up 1 base; unmatched junction bases: 11. Clones were sequenced by immunoSEQ multiplex PCR, and TCRdb holds only the in-frame ones, with some missing. The sample shows about 70,000 clones, 92% of them seen only once. This chain joins TRBV9 and TRBJ2-6; 8 bases fit TRBD1. This clonotype was sampled from an adult with an advanced solid tumor such as melanoma, head and neck, liver or kidney cancer. Sequences were derived from CD4+ or CD8+ T cells sorted from blood, sampled in a trial of the OX40 agonist ivuxolimab. The CDR3 reads CASSVPVDRGQSGANVLTF. In DNA, the CDR3 is TGTGCCAGCAGCGTCCCTGTCGACAGGGGCCAATCTGGGGCCAACGTCCTGACTTTC.